The text below deals with one T cell receptor beta chain. This sample stems from a study of control samples from healthy donors and cancer patients. CDR3 length equals 14 residues. The germline CDR1 and CDR2 sequences are SGHNT and YYREEE (reference sequence). V was shortened by 0 bases and J by 3 bases, with 8 bases between the two germline ends. Libraries were prepared by immunoSEQ multiplex PCR; TCRdb keeps only in-frame clonotypes and omits some of them. The sample yields 150,000 to 180,000 clones, approximately 96% seen once. This sequence was found in a man in his forties in good health. The sample comprised blood. The chain couples TRBV5-4 to TRBJ2-3, with D possibly called TRBD1 or TRBD2 (5 bases each). CDR3: CASSLGGFTDTQYF. CDR3 nucleotides: TGTGCCAGCAGCTTGGGGGGGTTTACAGATACGCAGTATTTT. Looking up the rest from reference TRBV5-4 and TRBJ2-3 gives the full variable domain: ETGVTQSPTHLIKTRGQQVTLRCSSQSGHNTVSWYQQALGQGPQFIFQYYREEENGRGNFPPRFSGLQFPNYSSELNVNALELDDSALYLCASSLGGFTDTQYFGPGTRLTVL.